This T cell receptor (beta chain) was identified in a study of T cell responses to AZD1222 COVID-19 vaccine. CDR1 is SGHKS and CDR2 is YYEKEE in the germline V gene (reference sequence). Trimming took 1 base from V and 0 from J, leaving 4 bases between them. The CDR3 sequence is 13 residues long. This clone has a single count. Antigen: not known. Findings and limits, study-wide: Only after the peak T cell response were repertoires sampled. Among the donors, most were white British and more were female, and clonal diversity was possibly underestimated.

Using immunoSEQ multiplex PCR, the repertoire was profiled, and TCRdb retains in-frame clones only, with some absent. Of about 120,000 clones in the sample, around 89% were seen once. Sequencing used peripheral blood, obtained on day 0 of AZD1222 vaccination. The receptor's source is an adult in good health. The chain combines TRBV5-5 with TRBJ1-1; D unclear. The CDR3 DNA reads as TGTGCCAGCAGCTTGTTTATGAACACTGAAGCTTTCTTT. It encodes CASSLFMNTEAFF.